These 23 T cell receptor beta chains were sequenced from one sample in a study of blood T cells in healthy people across ages. A second about 6 to 11 cycle PCR used barcoded and J-beta primers. Each CDR3 protein gets one entry after TCRdb re-called the 5' RACE reads with MiXCR. The sample lists some 920,000 distinct CDR3 sequences; roughly 51% were seen once. Sequencing used blood. Every receptor here comes from an older woman in good health.

This clonotype was detected many times. The gene calls are TRBV4-2 and TRBJ1-2; D unclear. V lost 3 bases to trimming and J lost 6 bases, with 20 bases between them. The CDR3 has 16 residues. From germline, CDR1 is LGHNA and CDR2 YNFKEQ. CDR3 sequence: CASSQTTGLTSNGYTF. The CDR3 DNA sequence: TGTGCCAGCAGCCAGACCACTGGCCTGACAAGTAATGGCTACACCTTC.

The rearrangement links TRBV18 to TRBJ1-2, with TRBD1 as a possible D gene (5 bases). CDR1 is KGHSH and CDR2 is LQKENI in the germline V gene. Trimming cost V 3 bases and J 2 bases, with 13 bases left between them. The CDR3 is 15 amino acids. CDR3 loop: CASSPGVEQNYGYTF. The DNA of the CDR3 is TGTGCCAGCTCACCGGGGGTCGAACAGAACTATGGCTACACCTTC.

This clonotype was observed at least ten times. The junction departs from the called germline gene at one end, perhaps through a read error. This chain links TRBV5-1 with TRBJ2-7; 7 bases match TRBD1. This CDR3 is 12 amino acids long. Germline V gene data show CDR1 as SGHRS and CDR2 as YFSETQ. The CDR3: CASSRDSYEQYF. The DNA of the CDR3 is TGTGCCAGCAGCCGGGACAGCTACGAGCAGTACTTC.

This chain links TRBV28 with TRBJ2-7, with 8 bases matching TRBD1. The germline gives CDR1 MDHEN, CDR2 SYDVKM. With 8 bases clipped from V and 5 bases from J, the junction kept 17 bases outside the gene matches. The CDR3 is made up of 16 amino acids. CDR3 sequence: CASDYLDATGVDEQYF. CDR3 DNA: TGTGCCAGCGACTATCTCGATGCGACAGGGGTTGACGAGCAGTACTTC.

This sequence joins TRBV28 and TRBJ2-3; D is possibly TRBD2 (6 bases). Trimming removed 4 bases at V and 5 bases at J, with 22 bases between. Germline lookup yields CDR1 MDHEN and CDR2 SYDVKM. The CDR3 consists of 17 residues. The CDR3 is CASSSHILANQGDTQYF. Written as DNA, the CDR3 is TGTGCCAGCAGTTCCCATATACTAGCAAACCAAGGAGATACGCAGTATTTT.

The chain is built from TRBV7-2 and TRBJ2-6, with D possibly being TRBD1 (5 bases). CDR1 is SGHTA, CDR2 FQGNSA, per germline. CDR3 size: 17 residues. Trimming removed 2 bases from V and 0 bases from J, with 11 bases in between. The CDR3 DNA is TGTGCCAGCAGCTTAATTACCAGGGCCTCTGGGGCCAACGTCCTGACTTTC. It yields the protein CASSLITRASGANVLTF.

The CDR3 coding sequence is TGTGCCAGCAAGGGCGCCCTCTACGAGCAGTACTTC. Protein product: CASKGALYEQYF. The rearrangement uses TRBV2 and TRBJ2-5; D not resolved. The DNA end is more similar to TRBJ2-7, so the J call may be wrong. Germline CDR1 and CDR2: SNHLY and FYNNEI. This CDR3 comprises 12 residues.

This chain links TRBV27 with TRBJ2-3; 7 nucleotides match TRBD1. The CDR3 runs to 13 residues. The V gene end was trimmed by 9 bases and the J gene end by 8 bases; junction bases not matched to a gene: 11. Germline lookup yields CDR1 MNHEY and CDR2 SMNVEV (reference sequence). The CDR3 nucleotides are TGTGCCAGTGGGACGGGCCACAGGGGTACGCAGTATTTT. Translating it yields CASGTGHRGTQYF.

This clonotype was detected only a few times. The rearrangement joins TRBV30 to TRBJ2-3, with no clear D. The CDR3 contains 14 residues. Trimming shortened V by 0 bases and J by 0 bases, and 7 bases separated the two germline ends. In germline, CDR1 is GTSNPN, CDR2 SVGIG (reference sequence). Written as DNA, the CDR3 is TGTGCCTGGAGTGTTCAGGTCAGCACAGATACGCAGTATTTT. It translates to CAWSVQVSTDTQYF. Filled out from reference TRBV30 and TRBJ2-3, the complete variable domain reads SQTIHQWPATLVQPVGSPLSLECTVEGTSNPNLYWYRQAAGRGLQLLFYSVGIGQISSEVPQNLSASRPQDRQFILSSKKLLLSDSGFYLCAWSVQVSTDTQYFGPGTRLTVL.

This clonotype turned up a few times. The junction departs from the called germline gene at one end, perhaps through a read error. The rearrangement links TRBV5-1 to TRBJ2-2, with D uncertain. The CDR3 has 13 residues. Germline V gene sequence: CDR1 SGHRS, CDR2 YFSETQ. CDR3 sequence: CASSLGSSGELFF. As DNA, the CDR3 is TGTGCCAGCAGTTTGGGTTCTTCCGGGGAGCTGTTTTTT.

This clonotype was counted between two and nine times. The chain employs TRBV9 and TRBJ1-2; D unresolved. The germline V gene encodes CDR1 SGDLS and CDR2 YYNGEE. CDR3 length equals 13 residues. The ends were cut back, 4 bases at V and 8 bases at J, with 15 bases in the middle. As DNA, the CDR3 is TGTGCCAGCAGCCCTCAGACTCACGGGGGCTACACCTTC. Translation gives CASSPQTHGGYTF.

The rearrangement joins TRBV5-1 to TRBJ2-3, with D unresolved. Looked up from germline, CDR1 is SGHRS and CDR2 is YFSETQ. The CDR3 spans 14 residues. V was cut by 4 bases and J by 5 bases, with 14 bases left in between. The CDR3 protein is CASSPKAKGDTQYF. The DNA of the CDR3 is TGCGCCAGCAGCCCTAAGGCCAAAGGAGATACGCAGTATTTT. Full variable domain (outside the CDR3, taken from reference TRBV5-1 and TRBJ2-3): KAGVTQTPRYLIKTRGQQVTLSCSPISGHRSVSWYQQTPGQGLQFLFEYFSETQRNKGNFPGRFSGRQFSNSRSEMNVSTLELGDSALYLCASSPKAKGDTQYFGPGTRLTVL.

This clonotype was seen more than once but under ten times. J is TRBJ2-1 and V is TRBV27, with D tentatively TRBD2 (6 bases). This CDR3 spans 15 amino acids. V was trimmed by 2 bases and J by 4 bases, leaving 12 bases between them. In germline, CDR1 is MNHEY, CDR2 SMNVEV (reference sequence). The CDR3 sequence: CASSLGLAQYNEQFF. For the CDR3, the DNA is TGTGCCAGCAGTTTAGGGCTAGCGCAATACAATGAGCAGTTCTTC.

This clonotype was seen more than once but under ten times. The chain couples TRBV4-2 to TRBJ2-7; TRBD2 agrees at 10 bases. The germline gives CDR1 LGHNA, CDR2 YNFKEQ. CDR3 length: 17 residues. The ends lost 4 bases at V and 0 bases at J; junction bases unmatched: 9. The CDR3 DNA reads as TGTGCCAGCAGCCCTTGGGTGTCTAGCGGGAGCTCCTACGAGCAGTACTTC. It specifies CASSPWVSSGSSYEQYF.

The rearrangement uses TRBV20-1 and TRBJ2-3; 9 bases line up with TRBD2. The CDR3 is 13 amino acids. CDR1 DFQATT and CDR2 SNEGSKA come from the germline V gene (reference sequence). The ends lost 8 bases at V and 4 bases at J; junction bases unmatched: 7. CDR3 nucleotide sequence: TGCAGTCCCAGGGGCGGGAGGGCAGATACGCAGTATTTT. Its protein product is CSPRGGRADTQYF.

This clonotype has just a few counts. This chain links TRBV6-6 with TRBJ1-5; possibly TRBD1 for D (5 bases). The V gene's germline CDR1 is MNHNY and CDR2 SVGAGI (reference sequence). Trimming removed 5 bases at V and 2 bases at J, with 10 bases between. The CDR3 consists of 14 residues. The DNA for the CDR3 is TGTGCCAGCAGTGGGGCCTCGGGCAATCAGCCCCAGCATTTT. Its protein is CASSGASGNQPQHF.

This clonotype was counted only a few times. V and J are TRBV4-2 and TRBJ2-4; 7 bases are shared with TRBD2. Germline V gives CDR1 LGHNA, CDR2 YNFKEQ. CDR3 length: 17 residues. V was pared by 0 bases and J by 1 base, with 6 bases of the junction left unmatched. CDR3 nucleotide sequence: TGTGCCAGCAGCCAAGATATGAGCGGGACCGCCAAAAACATTCAGTACTTC. This sequence encodes CASSQDMSGTAKNIQYF.

This clonotype was found once. The chain is built from TRBV27 and TRBJ1-1, with D uncertain. The CDR3 contains 13 residues. V gave up 1 base and J gave up 3 bases, with 6 bases separating them. CDR1 is MNHEY, CDR2 SMNVEV, per germline (reference sequence). CDR3 amino acids: CASSLYGHTEAFF. CDR3 coding DNA: TGTGCCAGCAGTTTATACGGGCACACTGAAGCTTTCTTT.

V and J are TRBV6-2 or TRBV6-3 and TRBJ1-5; D possibly corresponds to TRBD1 (5 bases). The CDR3 has 15 amino acids. The V end was cut by 4 bases, the J end by 2 bases, with 12 bases between. Germline V CDR1 and CDR2: MNHEY, SVGEGT. The CDR3 DNA reads as TGTGCCAGCAGTTTTGAGGGGATAGGCAATCAGCCCCAGCATTTT. Amino acids: CASSFEGIGNQPQHF.

The chain recombines TRBV20-1 with TRBJ1-1, with no clear D. CDR1 and CDR2 from the germline V gene are DFQATT and SNEGSKA (reference sequence). The V gene lost 5 bases and the J gene lost 4 bases, with 14 bases spanning the gap. The CDR3 runs 13 residues. The CDR3 region is CSAPKGGVTEAFF. The CDR3 DNA sequence: TGCAGTGCTCCCAAGGGAGGAGTCACTGAAGCTTTCTTT.

The chain uses TRBV5-1 and TRBJ2-1; 15 bases line up with TRBD2. The J call may be mistaken, given a closer DNA end match to TRBJ2-7. The CDR3 loop spans 20 amino acids. Germline V CDR1 and CDR2: SGHRS, YFSETQ. The CDR3 DNA reads as TGCGCCAGCAGCTTTATCCCGGGACTAGCGGGAGGTAGCTCCTACAATGAGCAGTACTTC. It translates to CASSFIPGLAGGSSYNEQYF.

V gene TRBV27 combines with J gene TRBJ2-7, with D tentatively TRBD1 (6 bases). The CDR3 loop spans 14 amino acids. The germline gives CDR1 MNHEY, CDR2 SMNVEV (reference sequence). The germline V and J ends were trimmed by 6 bases and 1 base, with 13 bases remaining between them. This chain's CDR3 is CASRRTVLSYEQYF. As DNA, the CDR3 is TGTGCCAGCAGACGGACAGTCCTTTCCTACGAGCAGTACTTC.

The rearrangement links TRBV12-3 or TRBV12-4 to TRBJ2-1, with TRBD1 matching 7 bases. This CDR3 region has 13 residues. After removal of 6 bases from V and 5 bases from J, the junction contained 4 bases not matched to a gene. CDR3 coding DNA: TGTGCCAGCAGACTGGACAGGAACAATGAGCAGTTCTTC. It yields the protein CASRLDRNNEQFF.